This entry is about one T cell receptor (beta chain). What it recognizes is unknown. It was with 60 Vbeta and 13 Jbeta primers that the PCR ran. The data were produced by immunoSEQ multiplex PCR, yet TCRdb's version contains in-frame clones alone and is incomplete. The sample shows approximately 120,000 clones, more than 60% of them seen only once. The V gene lost 7 bases and the J gene lost 6 bases, with 12 bases spanning the gap. The CDR3 is 13 amino acids. CDR1 MNHNS and CDR2 SASEGT come from the germline V gene. The data were obtained in a study of cytomegalovirus exposure and HLA in healthy donors. Study information: From some 190 million T cells, an earlier analysis saw 120 million or so unique TCR beta sequences.

General observations from the study: Associated with HLA alleles at 0.05 false discovery rate in a later analysis were 16,951 TCR beta sequences. In a later analysis, common viral pathogens appeared linked to several of the most significant clusters. Within the data, a cluster of highly shared sequence variants was likely a sequencing artifact.

The sequencing sample was made of PBMCs. The J gene is TRBJ2-2, the V gene TRBV6-1; D not resolved. The receptor was derived from a woman aged 45-60 years in good health and CMV-seropositive. CDR3 DNA: TGTGCCAGCACCCCCGAGGAGTCCGGGGAGCTGTTTTTT. Its protein is CASTPEESGELFF.